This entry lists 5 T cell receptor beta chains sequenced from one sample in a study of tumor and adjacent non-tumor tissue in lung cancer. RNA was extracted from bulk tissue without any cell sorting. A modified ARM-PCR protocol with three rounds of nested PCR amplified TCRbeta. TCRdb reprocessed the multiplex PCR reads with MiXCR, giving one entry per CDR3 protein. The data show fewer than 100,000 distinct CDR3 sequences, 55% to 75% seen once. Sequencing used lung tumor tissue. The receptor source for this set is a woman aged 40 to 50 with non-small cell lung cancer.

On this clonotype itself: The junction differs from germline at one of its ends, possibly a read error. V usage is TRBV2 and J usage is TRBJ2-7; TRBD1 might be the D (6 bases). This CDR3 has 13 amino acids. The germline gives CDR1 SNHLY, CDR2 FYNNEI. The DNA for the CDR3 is TGTACCAGCATGAGAGACAGGACCGGAGAGCAGTACTTC. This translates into CTSMRDRTGEQYF.

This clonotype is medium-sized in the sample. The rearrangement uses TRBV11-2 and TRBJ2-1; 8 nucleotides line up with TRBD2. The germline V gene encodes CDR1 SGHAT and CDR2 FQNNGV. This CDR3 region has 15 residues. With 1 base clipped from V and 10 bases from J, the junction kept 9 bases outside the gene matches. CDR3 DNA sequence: TGTGCCAGCAGCTTAGCAACGGGAGGGCCGCGCGAGCAGTTCTTC. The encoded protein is CASSLATGGPREQFF.

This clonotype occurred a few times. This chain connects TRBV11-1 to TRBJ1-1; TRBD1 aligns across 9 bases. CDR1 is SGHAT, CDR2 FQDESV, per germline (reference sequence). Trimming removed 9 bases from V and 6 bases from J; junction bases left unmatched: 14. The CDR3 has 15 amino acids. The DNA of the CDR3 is TGTGCCAGTAGCCTCGCGGGACAGGGAATTGCTGAAGCTTTCTTT. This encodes CASSLAGQGIAEAFF.

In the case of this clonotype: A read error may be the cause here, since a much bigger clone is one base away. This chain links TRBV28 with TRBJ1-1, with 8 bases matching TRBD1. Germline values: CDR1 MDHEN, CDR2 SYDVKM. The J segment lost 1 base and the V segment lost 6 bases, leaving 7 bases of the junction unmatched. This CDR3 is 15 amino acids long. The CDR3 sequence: CASRPGGTGNTEAFF. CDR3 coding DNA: TGTGCCAGCAGACCAGGGGGCACAGGGAACACTGAAGCTTTCTTT.

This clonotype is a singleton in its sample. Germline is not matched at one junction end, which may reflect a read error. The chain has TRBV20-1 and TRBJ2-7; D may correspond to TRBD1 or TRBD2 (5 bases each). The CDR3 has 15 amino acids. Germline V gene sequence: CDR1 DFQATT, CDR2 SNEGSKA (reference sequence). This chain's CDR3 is CSARDRDRSYYKQYF. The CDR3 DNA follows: TGCAGTGCTAGAGATCGGGACCGTTCATACTACAAGCAGTACTTC.